This T cell receptor beta chain is drawn from a study of shared clonotypes between healthy human individuals. Sequencing was performed with immunoSEQ multiplex PCR; in TCRdb, only in-frame clones are kept and a portion is missing. The sample shows around 2.1 million clones, roughly 91% of them seen only once. Selected positively for CCR7 and CD45RO-negative, naive CD8 cells excluded terminally differentiated effector memory CD45RA+ cells. Germline assignment: CDR1 SGDLS and CDR2 YYNGEE. This CDR3 region has 16 residues. Trimming pared 3 bases from V and 2 bases from J, leaving 17 bases between. Sample: naive CD8+ T cells from PBMCs. The rearrangement links TRBV9 to TRBJ1-1; tentatively, D is TRBD1 (5 bases). This clonotype originated in a man aged 18 to 30 in good health. Some clones in this sample may be carry-over from other donors' samples. This CDR3 reads CASSDDWQGLNTEAFF. The CDR3 DNA sequence: TGTGCCAGCAGCGACGACTGGCAGGGCCTCAACACTGAAGCTTTCTTT.